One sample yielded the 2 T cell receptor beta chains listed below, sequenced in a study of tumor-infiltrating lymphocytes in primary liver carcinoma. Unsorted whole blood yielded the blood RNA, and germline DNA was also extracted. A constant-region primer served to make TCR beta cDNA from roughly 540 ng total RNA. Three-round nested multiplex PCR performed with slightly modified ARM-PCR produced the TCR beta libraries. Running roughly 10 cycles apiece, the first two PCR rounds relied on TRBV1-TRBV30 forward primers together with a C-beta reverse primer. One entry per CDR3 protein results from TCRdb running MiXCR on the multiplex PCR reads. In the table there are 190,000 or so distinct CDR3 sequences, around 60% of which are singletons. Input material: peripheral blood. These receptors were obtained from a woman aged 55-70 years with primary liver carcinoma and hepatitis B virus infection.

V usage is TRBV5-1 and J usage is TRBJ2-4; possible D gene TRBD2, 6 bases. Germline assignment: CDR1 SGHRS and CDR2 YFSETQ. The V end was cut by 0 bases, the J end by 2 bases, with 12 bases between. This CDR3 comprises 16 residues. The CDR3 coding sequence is TGCGCCAGCAGCTTGGGGAGGGAATCAACCAAAAACATTCAGTACTTC. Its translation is CASSLGRESTKNIQYF.

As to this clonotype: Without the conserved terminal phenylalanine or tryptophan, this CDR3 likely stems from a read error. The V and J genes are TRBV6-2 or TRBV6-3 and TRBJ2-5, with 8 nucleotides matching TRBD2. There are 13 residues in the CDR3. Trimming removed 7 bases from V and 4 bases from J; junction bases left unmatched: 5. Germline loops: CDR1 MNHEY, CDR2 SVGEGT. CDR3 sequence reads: CASNRAGAETQYL. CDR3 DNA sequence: TGTGCCAGCAACCGAGCGGGAGCAGAGACCCAGTACCTC.